This T cell receptor (beta chain) was retrieved from a study of naive and memory T cell subsets. This clonotype showed up many times. Adult healthy volunteers gave 2.5 ml peripheral blood for whole-blood RNA. Input was about 1 to 1,100 ng of DNase-treated total RNA without cell sorting. The CDR3 is made up of 16 amino acids. Germline loops: CDR1 DFQATT, CDR2 SNEGSKA (reference sequence). Trimming cost V 0 bases and J 3 bases, with 17 bases left between them. Alpha and beta constant region primers primed reverse transcription for blood and skin samples. Four PCR rounds used nested alpha and beta constant region primers plus the SP2 primer. TCRdb independently ran MiXCR on the 5' RACE reads; one entry per CDR3 protein. This repertoire shows 20,000 to 25,000 distinct CDR3 sequences, roughly 4% found once; its top ten account for over 7.5%.

The receptor was derived from a male donor in good health. The chain is built from TRBV20-1 and TRBJ1-2; possibly TRBD1 for D (5 bases). In DNA form, the CDR3 reads TGCAGTGCTAGAGATGTATCGGGGACCGCTTACTATGGCTACACCTTC. This codes for CSARDVSGTAYYGYTF.